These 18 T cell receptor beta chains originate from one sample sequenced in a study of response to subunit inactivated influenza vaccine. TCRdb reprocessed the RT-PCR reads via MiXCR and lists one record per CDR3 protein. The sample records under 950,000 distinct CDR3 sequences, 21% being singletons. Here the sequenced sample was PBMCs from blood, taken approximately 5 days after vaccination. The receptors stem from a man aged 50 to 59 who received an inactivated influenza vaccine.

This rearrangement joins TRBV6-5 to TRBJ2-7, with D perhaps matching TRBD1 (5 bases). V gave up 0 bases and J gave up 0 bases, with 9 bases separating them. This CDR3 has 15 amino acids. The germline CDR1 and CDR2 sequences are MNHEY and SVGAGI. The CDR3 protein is CASSYSPGFSYEQYF. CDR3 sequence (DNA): TGTGCCAGCAGTTACTCGCCAGGGTTCTCCTACGAGCAGTACTTC.

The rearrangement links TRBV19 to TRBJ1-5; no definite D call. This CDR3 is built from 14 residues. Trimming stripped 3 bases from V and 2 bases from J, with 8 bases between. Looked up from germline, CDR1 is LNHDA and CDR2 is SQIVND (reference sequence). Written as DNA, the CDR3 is TGTGCCAGTAGTATCGAAGGCGGCAATCAGCCCCAGCATTTT. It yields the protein CASSIEGGNQPQHF.

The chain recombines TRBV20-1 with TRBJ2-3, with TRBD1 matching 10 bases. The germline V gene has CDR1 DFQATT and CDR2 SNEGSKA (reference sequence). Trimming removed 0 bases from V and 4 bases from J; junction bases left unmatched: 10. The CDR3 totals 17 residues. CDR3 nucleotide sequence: TGCAGTGCTAGAGATGGAGGTCCCGGGACAGGGGCAGATACGCAGTATTTT. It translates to CSARDGGPGTGADTQYF.

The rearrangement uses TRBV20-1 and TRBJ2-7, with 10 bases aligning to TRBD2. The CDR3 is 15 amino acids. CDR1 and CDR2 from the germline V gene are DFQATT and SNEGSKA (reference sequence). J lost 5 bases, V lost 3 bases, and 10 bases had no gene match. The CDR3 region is CSASLPAGGPHEQYF. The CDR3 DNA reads TGCAGTGCTAGTCTCCCAGCGGGGGGGCCCCACGAGCAGTACTTC.

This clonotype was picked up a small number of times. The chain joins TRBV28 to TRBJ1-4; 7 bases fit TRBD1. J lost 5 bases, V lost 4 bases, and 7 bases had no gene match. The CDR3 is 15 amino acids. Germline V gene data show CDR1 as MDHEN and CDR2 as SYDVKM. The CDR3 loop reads CASSSRTGRNEKLFF. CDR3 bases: TGTGCCAGCAGTTCAAGGACAGGCAGGAATGAAAAACTGTTTTTT.

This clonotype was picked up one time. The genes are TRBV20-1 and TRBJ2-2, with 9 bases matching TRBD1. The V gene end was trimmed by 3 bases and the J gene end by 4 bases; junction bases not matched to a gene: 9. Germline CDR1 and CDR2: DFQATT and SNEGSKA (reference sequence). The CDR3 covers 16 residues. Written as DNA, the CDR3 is TGCAGTGCTAGCAACACAGGGGGCACCGGCACCGGGGAGCTGTTTTTT. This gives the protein CSASNTGGTGTGELFF.

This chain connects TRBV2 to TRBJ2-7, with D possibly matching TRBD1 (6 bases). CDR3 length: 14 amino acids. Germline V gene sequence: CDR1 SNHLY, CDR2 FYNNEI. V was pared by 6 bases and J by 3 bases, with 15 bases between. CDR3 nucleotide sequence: TGTGCCAGCAGGTTAACGAAAGGGGGCTACGAGCAGTACTTC. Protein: CASRLTKGGYEQYF. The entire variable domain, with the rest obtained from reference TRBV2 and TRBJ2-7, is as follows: EPEVTQTPSHQVTQMGQEVILRCVPISNHLYFYWYRQILGQKVEFLVSFYNNEISEKSEIFDDQFSVERPDGSNFTLKIRSTKLEDSAMYFCASRLTKGGYEQYFGPGTRLTVT.

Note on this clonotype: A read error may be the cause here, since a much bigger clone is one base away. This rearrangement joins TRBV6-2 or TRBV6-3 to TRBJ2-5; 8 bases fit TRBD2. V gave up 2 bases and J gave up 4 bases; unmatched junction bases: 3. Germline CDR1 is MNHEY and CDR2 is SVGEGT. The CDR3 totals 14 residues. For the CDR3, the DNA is TGTGCCAGCAGTTACCCGCGGGAGGTAGAGACCCAGTACTTC. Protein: CASSYPREVETQYF.

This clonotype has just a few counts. The CDR3 is CASSYSMRGATDTQYF. In DNA, the CDR3 is TGTGCCAGCAGTTACTCGATGCGGGGGGCCACAGATACGCAGTATTTT. V gene TRBV6-5 combines with J gene TRBJ2-3; 8 positions match TRBD2. Trimming at V came to 0 bases and at J to 2 bases, leaving 4 bases not matched to a gene. This CDR3 region has 16 residues. Germline values: CDR1 MNHEY, CDR2 SVGAGI.

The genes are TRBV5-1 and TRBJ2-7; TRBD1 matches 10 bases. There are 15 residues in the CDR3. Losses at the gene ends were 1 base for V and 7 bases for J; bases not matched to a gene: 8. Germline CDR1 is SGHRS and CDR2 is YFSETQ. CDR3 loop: CASSLWGTGVEEQYF. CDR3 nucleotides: TGCGCCAGCAGCTTGTGGGGGACAGGGGTAGAGGAGCAGTACTTC.

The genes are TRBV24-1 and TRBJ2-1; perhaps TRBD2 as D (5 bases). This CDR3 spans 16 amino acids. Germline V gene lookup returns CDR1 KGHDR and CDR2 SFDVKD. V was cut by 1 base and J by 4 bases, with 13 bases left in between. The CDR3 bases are TGTGCCACCAGTGATTTTGGCGGGCCGGGGTACAATGAGCAGTTCTTC. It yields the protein CATSDFGGPGYNEQFF.

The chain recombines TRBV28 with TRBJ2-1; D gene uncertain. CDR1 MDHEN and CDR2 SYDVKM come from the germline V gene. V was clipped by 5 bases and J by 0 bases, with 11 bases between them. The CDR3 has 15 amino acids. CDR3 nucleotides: TGTGCCAGCAGTGCCCTAGTTCGCTCCTACAATGAGCAGTTCTTC. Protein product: CASSALVRSYNEQFF.

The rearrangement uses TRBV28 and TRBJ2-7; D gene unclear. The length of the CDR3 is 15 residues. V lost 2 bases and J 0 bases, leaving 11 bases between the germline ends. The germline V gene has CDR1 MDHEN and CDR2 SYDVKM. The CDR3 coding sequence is TGTGCCAGCAGTTTAATCCCGACAATCTCCTACGAGCAGTACTTC. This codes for CASSLIPTISYEQYF.

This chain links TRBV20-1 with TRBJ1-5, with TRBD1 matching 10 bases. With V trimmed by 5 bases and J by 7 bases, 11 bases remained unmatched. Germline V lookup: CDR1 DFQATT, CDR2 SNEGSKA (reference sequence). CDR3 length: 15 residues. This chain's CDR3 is CSAPSGTGVGQPQHF. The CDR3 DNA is TGCAGTGCTCCCTCCGGGACAGGGGTGGGCCAGCCCCAGCATTTT.

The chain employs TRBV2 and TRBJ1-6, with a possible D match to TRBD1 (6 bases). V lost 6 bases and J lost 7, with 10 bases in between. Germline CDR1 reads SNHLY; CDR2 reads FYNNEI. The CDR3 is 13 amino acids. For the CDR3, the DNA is TGTGCCAGCAGAGGACAGCTAAATTCACCCCTCCACTTT. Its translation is CASRGQLNSPLHF.

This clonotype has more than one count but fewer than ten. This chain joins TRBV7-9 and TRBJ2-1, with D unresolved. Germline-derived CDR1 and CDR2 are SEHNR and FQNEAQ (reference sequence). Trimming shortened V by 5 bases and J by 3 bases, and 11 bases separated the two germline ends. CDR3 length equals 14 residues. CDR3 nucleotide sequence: TGTGCCAGCAGCATATCCGGGTTCTACAATGAGCAGTTCTTC. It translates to CASSISGFYNEQFF.

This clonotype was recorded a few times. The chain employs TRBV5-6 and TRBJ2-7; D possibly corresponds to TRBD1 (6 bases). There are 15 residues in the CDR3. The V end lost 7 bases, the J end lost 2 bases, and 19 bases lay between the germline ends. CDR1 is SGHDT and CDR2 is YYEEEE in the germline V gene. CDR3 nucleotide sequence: TGTGCCAGCTACATTTGGGACAACCCAACCTACGAGCAGTACTTC. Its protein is CASYIWDNPTYEQYF.

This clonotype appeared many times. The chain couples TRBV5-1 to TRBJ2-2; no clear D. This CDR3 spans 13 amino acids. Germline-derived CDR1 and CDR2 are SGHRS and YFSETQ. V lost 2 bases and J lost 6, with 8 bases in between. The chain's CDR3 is CASSFGEAGELFF. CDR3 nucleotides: TGCGCCAGCAGCTTTGGCGAGGCCGGGGAGCTGTTTTTT.